The 30 T cell receptor beta chains below all came from one sample that was sequenced in a study of molecular identifiers for immune sequencing clone quantification. One entry per CDR3 protein, called by TCRdb with MiXCR from the PCR reads. The repertoire has under 600,000 distinct CDR3 sequences, over 20% of them found once; the top ten carry roughly 0.81%. Sample: naive CD8+ T cells from blood, with Jurkat cell RNA spiked in. Sample subset: FACS-sorted CD8+CD4-CCR7+CD45RA+ naive T cells. Receptors originate from a human donor in good health. Some libraries in this study had Jurkat cell RNA spiked in.

Many counts were recorded for this clonotype. J is TRBJ1-4 and V is TRBV12-3 or TRBV12-4; D possibly corresponds to TRBD1 (5 bases). V lost 6 bases and J 8 bases, leaving 13 bases between the germline ends. The CDR3 loop spans 13 amino acids. CDR3 sequence: CASRRTGREKLFF. The CDR3 DNA is TGTGCCAGCAGGCGGACGGGACGGGAAAAACTGTTTTTT.

The sample holds many counts of this clonotype. V is TRBV20-1 and J is TRBJ2-3, with D tentatively TRBD2 (5 bases). The germline V and J ends were trimmed by 0 bases and 3 bases, with 16 bases remaining between them. In germline, CDR1 is DFQATT, CDR2 SNEGSKA (reference sequence). This CDR3 comprises 16 residues. The CDR3 reads CSAREEVARYTDTQYF. DNA of the CDR3: TGCAGTGCTAGAGAAGAAGTAGCGAGATATACAGATACGCAGTATTTT.

The chain has TRBV7-9 and TRBJ2-7, with no clear D. Germline V CDR1 and CDR2: SEHNR, FQNEAQ (reference sequence). Trimming stripped 5 bases from V and 2 bases from J, with 10 bases between. The CDR3 runs to 13 residues. CDR3 coding DNA: TGTGCCAGCAGCGCGGCAGCCACCTACGAGCAGTACTTC. It yields the protein CASSAAATYEQYF. The full variable domain, in which reference TRBV7-9 and TRBJ2-7 provide the parts outside the CDR3, is DTGVSQNPRHKITKRGQNVTFRCDPISEHNRLYWYRQTLGQGPEFLTYFQNEAQLEKSRLLSDRFSAERPKGSFSTLEIQRTEQGDSAMYLCASSAAATYEQYFGPGTRLTVT.

As to this clonotype: A much larger clone lies a single base off, so this may be a read error. V is TRBV20-1 and J is TRBJ2-3; the D gene is possibly TRBD2 (5 bases). This CDR3 spans 20 amino acids. The germline V gene encodes CDR1 DFQATT and CDR2 SNEGSKA (reference sequence). The V end lost 0 bases, the J end lost 2 bases, and 27 bases lay between the germline ends. CDR3 DNA: TGCAGTGCTAGAGACCCGGGGATGCCAACAGTGGTGTCATACACAGATACGCAGTATTTT. Its translation is CSARDPGMPTVVSYTDTQYF.

J is TRBJ1-2 and V is TRBV13; D might be TRBD1 (5 bases). Germline assignment: CDR1 PRHDT and CDR2 FYEKMQ (reference sequence). The V and J ends lost 5 bases and 8 bases respectively, with 21 bases between them. This CDR3 is 15 amino acids long. The CDR3 DNA reads as TGTGCCAGCAGCCAGGGTTCGTATAACCCTCGGGGCTACACCTTC. Its protein is CASSQGSYNPRGYTF.

Points on this clonotype: This sequence may be a read error, since a much larger clone differs from it by one base. The gene calls are TRBV2 and TRBJ2-7; no clear D gene. This CDR3 spans 14 amino acids. Looked up from germline, CDR1 is SNHLY and CDR2 is FYNNEI. Here the CDR3 reads CAGSAWEGFYEQYF. The DNA for the CDR3 is TGTGCCGGCAGTGCGTGGGAAGGGTTCTACGAGCAGTACTTC.

This clonotype appeared many times. CDR3 region: CASSQERALGTEAFF. The CDR3, as DNA: TGCGCCAGCAGCCAAGAGAGGGCCCTGGGGACTGAAGCTTTCTTT. V and J are TRBV4-3 and TRBJ1-1; the D is unclear. The CDR3 totals 15 residues. V lost 0 bases and J lost 5, with 13 bases in between. In germline, CDR1 is LGHNA, CDR2 YSLEER.

This clonotype was seen a handful of times. The chain joins TRBV9 to TRBJ2-2, with D maybe TRBD1 (6 bases). Germline CDR1 and CDR2: SGDLS and YYNGEE. V was cut by 4 bases and J by 5 bases, with 12 bases left in between. The CDR3 length is 14 residues. The CDR3 reads CASSSATGTGELFF. DNA of the CDR3: TGTGCCAGCAGCTCCGCTACAGGGACCGGGGAGCTGTTTTTT.

This clonotype was counted ten times or more. The rearrangement links TRBV7-9 to TRBJ2-7; D is undetermined. V was clipped by 4 bases and J by 2 bases, with 12 bases between them. The CDR3 is 14 residues long. CDR1 is SEHNR, CDR2 FQNEAQ, per germline (reference sequence). The CDR3 sequence: CASSSGVRTYEQYF. Here the CDR3 DNA reads TGTGCCAGCAGCTCCGGAGTCAGGACCTACGAGCAGTACTTC.

This clonotype was counted between two and nine times. V and J are TRBV5-6 and TRBJ2-7; D uncertain. Germline values: CDR1 SGHDT, CDR2 YYEEEE. The CDR3 length is 14 residues. V dropped 0 bases and J dropped 2 bases, with 9 bases sitting between them. CDR3 coding DNA: TGTGCCAGCAGCTTGGGGCAAATCGCCTACGAGCAGTACTTC. Protein: CASSLGQIAYEQYF.

This clonotype showed up many times. This chain uses TRBV28 with TRBJ2-7, with no clear D. The CDR3 sequence is 13 residues long. Germline loops: CDR1 MDHEN, CDR2 SYDVKM. V dropped 10 bases and J dropped 0 bases, with 13 bases sitting between them. DNA of the CDR3: TGTGCCACCACCCGGGCCAGCTCCTACGAGCAGTACTTC. Its translation: CATTRASSYEQYF.

A few counts support this clonotype. This sequence joins TRBV7-9 and TRBJ2-5; D is possibly TRBD1 or TRBD2 (5 bases each). V shed 4 bases and J shed 3 bases, with 12 bases lying between them. The CDR3 totals 14 residues. Per germline, CDR1 SEHNR and CDR2 FQNEAQ (reference sequence). CDR3: CASSSPWDEETQYF. The CDR3 region has the DNA TGTGCCAGCAGCTCCCCGTGGGACGAAGAGACCCAGTACTTC. The variable domain in full, with the rest retrieved from reference TRBV7-9 and TRBJ2-5, is DTGVSQNPRHKITKRGQNVTFRCDPISEHNRLYWYRQTLGQGPEFLTYFQNEAQLEKSRLLSDRFSAERPKGSFSTLEIQRTEQGDSAMYLCASSSPWDEETQYFGPGTRLLVL.

This clonotype came up many times. The chain combines TRBV4-1 with TRBJ1-4; D uncertain. From germline, CDR1 is MGHRA and CDR2 YSYEKL. V was cut by 5 bases and J by 4 bases, with 11 bases left in between. CDR3 length: 14 residues. The DNA of the CDR3 is TGCGCCAGCAGCGAGACCCTAAATAATGAAAAACTGTTTTTT. Translated: CASSETLNNEKLFF.

This clonotype was counted only a few times. CDR3 DNA sequence: TGTGCCAGCAGCCGGTGGGGGCAGGCTTACGAGCAGTACTTC. Protein: CASSRWGQAYEQYF. This chain joins TRBV14 and TRBJ2-7; tentative D call: TRBD1 (6 bases). Germline lookup yields CDR1 SGHDN and CDR2 FVKESK. The V and J ends lost 4 bases and 4 bases respectively, with 14 bases between them. The CDR3 loop spans 14 amino acids.

This clonotype was observed a single time. The genes are TRBV4-1 and TRBJ1-6; maybe TRBD1 (6 bases). Looked up from germline, CDR1 is MGHRA and CDR2 is YSYEKL. The V end was cut by 4 bases, the J end by 9 bases, with 13 bases between. The CDR3 sequence is 14 residues long. The CDR3 reads CASSRSDSFSPLHF. CDR3 DNA: TGCGCCAGCAGCCGGTCGGACAGTTTTTCACCCCTCCACTTT.

This clonotype showed up many times. The chain joins TRBV27 to TRBJ2-3, with 13 positions matching TRBD2. The germline gives CDR1 MNHEY, CDR2 SMNVEV (reference sequence). The CDR3 runs 15 residues. Unmatched junction bases numbered 5, after V lost 6 bases and J lost 5 bases. The CDR3 DNA reads as TGTGCCAGCAGCTTACTAGCGGGGGGGCAAGATACGCAGTATTTT. The encoded protein is CASSLLAGGQDTQYF.

The J gene is TRBJ1-5, the V gene TRBV4-1; D perhaps matches TRBD1 (6 bases). This CDR3 comprises 15 residues. Germline CDR1 reads MGHRA; CDR2 reads YSYEKL. V was shortened by 1 base and J by 3 bases, with 10 bases between the two germline ends. CDR3 residues: CASSQVTGFNQPQHF. For the CDR3, the DNA is TGCGCCAGCAGCCAAGTGACAGGTTTCAATCAGCCCCAGCATTTT.

This chain joins TRBV18 and TRBJ2-2; D tentatively reads TRBD1 or TRBD2 (6 bases each). The CDR3 consists of 17 residues. V shed 0 bases and J shed 2 bases, with 13 bases lying between them. Germline lookup yields CDR1 KGHSH and CDR2 LQKENI. DNA for the CDR3: TGTGCCAGCTCACCACCGGGGGGCGATCCAAACACCGGGGAGCTGTTTTTT. It translates to CASSPPGGDPNTGELFF.

As to this clonotype: A much larger clone differs by one base, so this may be a read error. The chain is built from TRBV4-3 and TRBJ1-5; D is unclear. The CDR3 extends over 15 amino acids. The germline V and J ends were trimmed by 0 bases and 8 bases, with 14 bases remaining between them. The germline V gene has CDR1 LGHNA and CDR2 YSLEER. The CDR3 DNA reads as TGCGCCAGCAGCCAAGAGGCATTATCTGGGAAGCCCCAGCATTTT. Its protein product is CASSQEALSGKPQHF.

At least ten counts were recorded for this clonotype. The chain joins TRBV12-3 or TRBV12-4 to TRBJ2-6; 10 bases align to TRBD1. V trimming: 2 bases; J trimming: 2 bases; junction bases outside the gene matches: 3. The CDR3 consists of 17 residues. The CDR3 DNA reads as TGTGCCAGCAGTTTAAGCGGGACAGGGGCTGGGGCCAACGTCCTGACTTTC. This translates into CASSLSGTGAGANVLTF.

This clonotype was found many times. DNA for the CDR3: TGCAGTGCTCCGTTAGAGTTCGCTAGCGGGAGCGACGAGCAGTACTTC. Residues: CSAPLEFASGSDEQYF. V usage is TRBV20-1 and J usage is TRBJ2-7; 10 bases agree with TRBD2. Germline CDR1 is DFQATT and CDR2 is SNEGSKA (reference sequence). The CDR3 is 16 residues long. Trimming at V came to 5 bases and at J to 5 bases, leaving 15 bases not matched to a gene.

This clonotype appeared many times. The J gene is TRBJ2-3, the V gene TRBV7-9; D gene unclear. Germline V CDR1 and CDR2: SEHNR, FQNEAQ (reference sequence). The CDR3 runs 13 residues. With 0 bases removed from V and 3 bases from J, the gap between germline ends came to 4 bases. The CDR3 DNA reads as TGTGCCAGCAGCTTAGCCGATACAGATACGCAGTATTTT. It specifies CASSLADTDTQYF.

Concerning this clonotype itself: This could be a read error, since a much larger clone is one nucleotide away. The CDR3 loop reads CASPPPPPTDTQYF. In DNA, the CDR3 is TGTGCCAGCCCACCGCCTCCACCCACAGATACGCAGTATTTT. J is TRBJ2-3 and V is TRBV18; D unresolved. Per the germline V gene, CDR1 is KGHSH and CDR2 is LQKENI. The CDR3 has 14 amino acids.

Turning to this clonotype: A much more abundant neighbour one base away suggests this may be a read error. This chain links TRBV7-9 with TRBJ2-4, with 7 positions matching TRBD1. This CDR3 has 14 residues. Germline CDR1 reads SEHNR; CDR2 reads FQNEAQ (reference sequence). This CDR3 is CASSHTAGGNVQYF. The DNA of the CDR3 is TGTGCCAGCAGCCATACCGCAGGGGGAAACGTTCAGTACTTC.

The genes are TRBV4-1 and TRBJ1-5; D not resolved. The CDR3 length is 15 residues. V lost 0 bases and J 2 bases, leaving 8 bases between the germline ends. The germline V gene encodes CDR1 MGHRA and CDR2 YSYEKL. CDR3 nucleotide sequence: TGCGCCAGCAGCCAAGAGGGGTATCGCAATCAGCCCCAGCATTTT. Translated, it gives CASSQEGYRNQPQHF.

In its sample, this clonotype was seen once. The gene calls are TRBV20-1 and TRBJ2-1; the D is unclear. Germline V gene lookup returns CDR1 DFQATT and CDR2 SNEGSKA (reference sequence). This CDR3 has 16 residues. Trimming removed 5 bases at V and 0 bases at J, with 17 bases between. CDR3 DNA sequence: TGCAGTGCTCTGACCCTCACAGCGTACTCCTACAATGAGCAGTTCTTC. It translates to CSALTLTAYSYNEQFF.

As regards this clonotype: An end of the junction does not agree with germline; a read error may underlie this. The chain is built from TRBV28 and TRBJ1-5, with 8 bases that match TRBD1. Per the germline V gene, CDR1 is MDHEN and CDR2 is SYDVKM. This CDR3 has 14 residues. The CDR3, as DNA: TGTGCCAGCAGTTCCGGACAGGGCAATCAGCCCCGGCATTTT. Translating it yields CASSSGQGNQPRHF.

At least ten counts were recorded for this clonotype. This chain joins TRBV7-8 and TRBJ1-4; perhaps TRBD1 as D (5 bases). Trimming removed 1 base at V and 6 bases at J, with 6 bases between. Germline V lookup: CDR1 SGHVS, CDR2 FQNEAQ. This CDR3 has 13 residues. The CDR3 sequence is CASSLGGDEKLFF. CDR3 in DNA: TGTGCCAGCAGCTTAGGGGGGGATGAAAAACTGTTTTTT.

In this sample, this clonotype turned up a few times. The chain has TRBV9 and TRBJ1-1; no definite D call. This CDR3 comprises 15 residues. Trimming took off 0 bases at V and 2 bases at J, with 11 bases between the two ends. Per the germline V gene, CDR1 is SGDLS and CDR2 is YYNGEE. CDR3 in DNA: TGTGCCAGCAGCGTAGTTGCAGGCTATAACACTGAAGCTTTCTTT. Its translation is CASSVVAGYNTEAFF.

The V call is TRBV14, the J call TRBJ2-7; TRBD1 is a possible D gene (6 bases). The V gene's germline CDR1 is SGHDN and CDR2 FVKESK. The germline V and J ends were trimmed by 5 bases and 4 bases, with 9 bases remaining between them. The CDR3 consists of 12 residues. The CDR3 loop reads CASSWTEYEQYF. The CDR3 DNA follows: TGTGCCAGCAGCTGGACAGAGTACGAGCAGTACTTC.